Described below is a single TCR beta chain sequence and its context. The table came from immunoSEQ multiplex PCR; TCRdb's copy has only in-frame clones and leaves some out. The sample has under 55,000 clones, approximately 94% seen once. The entry originates in a study of T cell changes during pregnancy in multiple sclerosis. Germline assignment: CDR1 SGHVS and CDR2 FQNEAQ. V was clipped by 4 bases and J by 4 bases; unmatched bases: 3. This CDR3 contains 14 residues. The sequencing used CD4+ T cells from peripheral blood mononuclear cells, collected in the third trimester of pregnancy. The chain recombines TRBV7-8 with TRBJ2-5; 10 bases are shared with TRBD1. This receptor was taken from a female donor with multiple sclerosis, enrolled in a pregnancy study. CDR3 bases: TGTGCCAGCAGCTCGGGACAGGGGACAGAGACCCAGTACTTC. This encodes CASSSGQGTETQYF.